These 27 T cell receptor beta chains share one sample of origin, sequenced in a study of T-cell reconstitution after alpha-beta-depleted transplantation in children. During its preparation, the TCRbeta library received unique molecular identifiers. TCRdb called the PCR reads again in MiXCR, with one record for every CDR3 protein. In the table there are around 670,000 distinct CDR3 sequences, around 13% of which are singletons. The starting material was PBMCs, obtained before TCRalphabeta/CD19-depleted stem cell transplant. Every receptor here comes from a girl aged 2-15 years with congenital amegakaryocytic thrombocytopenia, due to receive a stem cell transplant.

This clonotype occurred a few times. The V gene is TRBV5-1, the J gene TRBJ1-3; TRBD1 matches 10 bases. Germline V lookup: CDR1 SGHRS, CDR2 YFSETQ. The CDR3 spans 15 residues. The trim removed 6 bases at V and 0 bases at J, leaving 3 bases unmatched. This CDR3 is CASKGQGSSGNTIYF. The CDR3 DNA is TGCGCCAGCAAGGGACAGGGGAGCTCTGGAAACACCATATATTTT. The variable domain in full, completed from reference TRBV5-1 and TRBJ1-3, reads KAGVTQTPRYLIKTRGQQVTLSCSPISGHRSVSWYQQTPGQGLQFLFEYFSETQRNKGNFPGRFSGRQFSNSRSEMNVSTLELGDSALYLCASKGQGSSGNTIYFGEGSWLTVV.

In this sample, this clonotype turned up a few times. The rearrangement links TRBV5-1 to TRBJ2-7; 9 bases align to TRBD1. V was pared by 4 bases and J by 6 bases, with 20 bases of the junction left unmatched. Germline loops: CDR1 SGHRS, CDR2 YFSETQ. The CDR3 runs 18 residues. CDR3 sequence: CASSPTRGTGGAGFEQYF. In DNA, the CDR3 is TGCGCCAGCAGCCCCACGCGGGGAACAGGGGGCGCAGGTTTCGAGCAGTACTTC.

This clonotype was detected many times. The gene calls are TRBV6-5 and TRBJ2-7; 12 bases align to TRBD2. Per germline, CDR1 MNHEY and CDR2 SVGAGI. The CDR3 covers 14 residues. With 3 bases clipped from V and 10 bases from J, the junction kept 7 bases outside the gene matches. CDR3 amino acids: CASSYSLAGGVQYF. The CDR3 DNA sequence: TGTGCCAGCAGTTATAGTCTAGCGGGAGGGGTACAGTACTTC.

With respect to this clonotype: Its ends do not fully match the called genes, so a read error is possible. This rearrangement joins TRBV20-1 to TRBJ2-3; TRBD1 is a possible D gene (5 bases). CDR3 length: 13 amino acids. The germline V gene encodes CDR1 DFQATT and CDR2 SNEGSKA (reference sequence). The CDR3 reads CSARSGYTGTQYF. In nucleotides, the CDR3 is TGCAGTGCTAGATCAGGGTACACAGGTACGCAGTATTTT.

Many counts were recorded for this clonotype. This chain uses TRBV29-1 with TRBJ1-4, with 9 bases lining up with TRBD1. V was pared by 4 bases and J by 6 bases, with 6 bases of the junction left unmatched. Germline V gives CDR1 SQVTM, CDR2 ANQGSEA. The CDR3 contains 14 residues. In nucleotides, the CDR3 is TGCAGCGTTGCCCTGACAGGGGGAGATGAAAAACTGTTTTTT. This sequence encodes CSVALTGGDEKLFF.

The V and J genes are TRBV20-1 and TRBJ2-5; 8 bases agree with TRBD2. J gave up 2 bases and V 0 bases, and 5 bases lay outside the gene matches. CDR1 is DFQATT, CDR2 SNEGSKA, per germline (reference sequence). This CDR3 is built from 15 residues. CDR3 in amino acids: CSARDPASGQETQYF. The CDR3 nucleotides read TGCAGTGCTAGAGATCCGGCTAGCGGGCAAGAGACCCAGTACTTC.

With regard to this clonotype: One base away lies a much larger clone, so this may be a sequencing read error. This chain links TRBV10-2 with TRBJ2-7, with TRBD2 matching 9 bases. The CDR3 runs to 19 residues. Germline CDR1 and CDR2: WSHSY and SAAADI. The CDR3 protein is CASTGVAGVEGPGSYEPYF. As DNA, the CDR3 is TGCGCCAGCACGGGAGTAGCGGGAGTGGAGGGGCCAGGCTCCTACGAGCCGTACTTC.

This clonotype was recorded a few times. This chain uses TRBV20-1 with TRBJ2-5, with TRBD2 identical over 13 bases. The trim removed 3 bases at V and 5 bases at J, leaving 6 bases unmatched. Germline V gene sequence: CDR1 DFQATT, CDR2 SNEGSKA (reference sequence). The CDR3 length is 15 residues. DNA of the CDR3: TGCAGTGCTAGCCGGACTAGCGGGAGCCGGGAGACCCAGTACTTC. It is translated as CSASRTSGSRETQYF.

This clonotype showed up many times. The chain combines TRBV20-1 with TRBJ1-1; the D is unclear. V was pared by 3 bases and J by 11 bases, with 10 bases between. CDR3 length: 10 amino acids. The germline CDR1 and CDR2 sequences are DFQATT and SNEGSKA (reference sequence). CDR3 in amino acids: CSARFPEAFF. DNA for the CDR3: TGCAGTGCTAGGTTCCCCGAGGCTTTCTTT.

There are many counts of this clonotype. This chain uses TRBV5-1 with TRBJ2-5; TRBD2 matches 7 bases. The CDR3 is made up of 16 amino acids. CDR1 SGHRS and CDR2 YFSETQ come from the germline V gene. Trimming removed 5 bases from V and 2 bases from J; junction bases left unmatched: 12. The CDR3 DNA reads as TGCGCCAGCAGACGAGGAGGGGAGGGAAATCAAGAGACCCAGTACTTC. Protein: CASRRGGEGNQETQYF.

This chain links TRBV20-1 with TRBJ2-1, with 12 bases fitting TRBD2. Germline CDR1 reads DFQATT; CDR2 reads SNEGSKA (reference sequence). J lost 6 bases, V lost 0 bases, and 12 bases had no gene match. The CDR3 runs to 18 residues. The CDR3 DNA reads TGCAGTGCTAGAGACGATCGACTAGCGGGAGAAAGGGGCAATGAGCAGTTCTTC. Protein: CSARDDRLAGERGNEQFF.

A few counts support this clonotype. This chain links TRBV20-1 with TRBJ2-3; D is ambiguous. Trimming left V 4 bases short and J 4 bases short, with 12 bases between. There are 13 residues in the CDR3. Germline assignment: CDR1 DFQATT and CDR2 SNEGSKA (reference sequence). The CDR3: CSANLVQPDTQYF. DNA for the CDR3: TGCAGTGCTAACCTAGTACAACCAGATACGCAGTATTTT.

Ten or more counts support this clonotype. V and J are TRBV20-1 and TRBJ2-5; D gene unclear. Germline CDR1 and CDR2: DFQATT and SNEGSKA (reference sequence). This CDR3 contains 15 residues. V was shortened by 0 bases and J by 2 bases, with 13 bases between the two germline ends. The CDR3: CSARDFGRIQETQYF. The CDR3 region has the DNA TGCAGTGCTAGAGATTTTGGACGGATACAAGAGACCCAGTACTTC.

The rearrangement joins TRBV21-1 to TRBJ2-7; the DNA was not used to check the table's D call, TRBD2. TRBV21-1 is designated a pseudogene. CDR3 length equals 16 residues. The CDR3 spells CASGTSGRANPLEQYF. The CDR3 DNA is TGTGCCAGCGGTACAAGCGGGAGGGCCAACCCCCTCGAGCAGTACTTC.

In its sample, this clonotype was seen many times. This rearrangement joins TRBV20-1 to TRBJ2-5, with unresolved D. The germline CDR1 and CDR2 sequences are DFQATT and SNEGSKA (reference sequence). Trimming took 1 base from V and 3 from J, leaving 12 bases between them. CDR3 length: 14 amino acids. Here the CDR3 reads CSARGLGGEETQYF. The CDR3 DNA follows: TGCAGTGCTAGAGGTCTAGGCGGAGAAGAGACCCAGTACTTC.

A few counts support this clonotype. The genes are TRBV28 and TRBJ1-6; D unclear. Germline V lookup: CDR1 MDHEN, CDR2 SYDVKM. The CDR3 loop spans 11 amino acids. Here the CDR3 DNA reads TGTGCGTGCTCCTATAATTCACCCCTCCACTTT. Its protein is CACSYNSPLHF.

In its sample, this clonotype was seen a few times. The chain combines TRBV29-1 with TRBJ2-7; D is undetermined. This CDR3 contains 11 residues. Trimming pared 7 bases from V and 5 bases from J, leaving 12 bases between. Germline V lookup: CDR1 SQVTM, CDR2 ANQGSEA. Written as DNA, the CDR3 is TGCAGCGCCCGCCGGCAGGACGAGCAGTACTTC. Translated: CSARRQDEQYF.

This clonotype was recorded a few times. The chain links TRBV4-1 to TRBJ1-1, with a weak D call TRBD1 (6 bases). The germline gives CDR1 MGHRA, CDR2 YSYEKL. The ends were cut back, 1 base at V and 6 bases at J, with 18 bases in the middle. The CDR3 loop spans 16 amino acids. CDR3 residues: CASSQVLQGGSAEAFF. The CDR3 region has the DNA TGCGCCAGCAGCCAAGTATTACAGGGAGGGTCGGCTGAAGCTTTCTTT.

This clonotype was seen ten or more times. This sequence joins TRBV4-1 and TRBJ1-1; tentatively, D is TRBD1 (5 bases). This CDR3 region has 14 residues. Germline values: CDR1 MGHRA, CDR2 YSYEKL. The V end was cut by 1 base, the J end by 6 bases, with 12 bases between. For the CDR3, the DNA is TGCGCCAGCAGCCAAGTCACAGGAGGGCCTGAAGCTTTCTTT. Protein: CASSQVTGGPEAFF.

This chain connects TRBV27 to TRBJ2-1; 15 bases agree with TRBD2. Trimming took 4 bases from V and 5 from J; bases not matched to a gene: 18. Germline V gives CDR1 MNHEY, CDR2 SMNVEV (reference sequence). The CDR3 spans 21 residues. CDR3 in amino acids: CASSSLGLAGGPGSSHNEQFF. The CDR3 region has the DNA TGTGCCAGCAGTTCCCTCGGACTAGCGGGAGGGCCGGGGAGCTCTCACAATGAGCAGTTCTTC.

This clonotype was recorded a few times. This chain links TRBV6-5 with TRBJ2-1; no firm D call. CDR3 size: 15 residues. Germline V CDR1 and CDR2: MNHEY, SVGAGI. V was pared by 4 bases and J by 5 bases, with 15 bases between. CDR3 in DNA: TGTGCCAGCAGTTTCGCCCCCCAAAGGGACAATGAGCAGTTCTTC. Protein sequence: CASSFAPQRDNEQFF.

The V call is TRBV29-1, the J call TRBJ2-1; TRBD2 aligns across 11 bases. V shed 7 bases, J shed 8 bases, and the junction held 7 bases outside the gene matches. The germline V gene encodes CDR1 SQVTM and CDR2 ANQGSEA. The CDR3 length is 13 residues. CDR3 bases: TGCAGCGCCAGTAGCGGGAGGGGCGATGAGCAGTTCTTC. Amino acid sequence: CSASSGRGDEQFF.

The chain has TRBV7-9 and TRBJ2-7; D possibly corresponds to TRBD2 (6 bases). V lost 3 bases and J lost 5, with 14 bases in between. Germline assignment: CDR1 SEHNR and CDR2 FQNEAQ (reference sequence). This CDR3 contains 14 residues. In DNA, the CDR3 is TGTGCCAGCAGCTTGGCGGGAATGGACCACGAGCAGTACTTC. This gives the protein CASSLAGMDHEQYF.

This clonotype came up many times. V is TRBV29-1 and J is TRBJ1-5; tentatively, D is TRBD1 (5 bases). Germline V lookup: CDR1 SQVTM, CDR2 ANQGSEA. The CDR3 totals 17 residues. With 5 bases removed from V and 0 bases from J, the gap between germline ends came to 20 bases. CDR3 DNA: TGCAGCGTTCGACCGGAGGGGAGTTATTCTAGCAATCAGCCCCAGCATTTT. The encoded protein is CSVRPEGSYSSNQPQHF.

This clonotype was picked up a small number of times. The chain has TRBV29-1 and TRBJ2-1, with 8 bases matching TRBD2. Germline V gene lookup returns CDR1 SQVTM and CDR2 ANQGSEA. Germline trimming cut 3 bases from V and 2 bases from J; bases unmatched to any gene: 3. The CDR3 extends over 14 amino acids. The CDR3 loop is CSVDRAGAYNEQFF. The DNA of the CDR3 is TGCAGCGTTGACCGAGCGGGGGCCTACAATGAGCAGTTCTTC.

This clonotype was seen ten or more times. This sequence joins TRBV5-1 and TRBJ2-5, with D perhaps matching TRBD1 (6 bases). CDR1 is SGHRS, CDR2 YFSETQ, per germline. There are 16 residues in the CDR3. V was trimmed by 0 bases and J by 1 base, leaving 13 bases between them. As DNA, the CDR3 is TGCGCCAGCAGCTTGGAGGACAGCGCATTCCAAGAGACCCAGTACTTC. Translated, it gives CASSLEDSAFQETQYF.

This clonotype was recorded a few times. This chain connects TRBV29-1 to TRBJ2-7, with TRBD1 identical over 8 bases. CDR1 and CDR2 (germline): SQVTM, ANQGSEA. This CDR3 is built from 14 residues. V was clipped by 5 bases and J by 2 bases; unmatched bases: 8. CDR3 sequence reads: CSVRQGTPPYEQYF. For the CDR3, the DNA is TGCAGCGTTCGACAGGGGACGCCCCCCTACGAGCAGTACTTC.